Each of the 6 T cell receptor beta chains below was sequenced from the same sample in a study of Graves' ophthalmopathy and Graves' hyperthyroidism (dated by TCRdb to about 2018). Instrument on record: Illumina HiSeq 2000. TCR beta CDR3 regions were amplified from RNA transcripts for repertoire sequencing. HTBI primers and the Qiagen OneStep RT-PCR kit were used in a first-round RT-PCR, which was followed by a second-round multiplex PCR, size selection and purification. Using fastp at Q25 and MiXCR, TCRdb reprocessed the public reads and kept productive beta chains. Merged by CDR3 protein, the rows form single entries marked with the most common genes and DNA. The sample records hundreds of thousands of distinct CDR3 sequences, 13% to 15% of which are singletons. The ten largest clones add up to 9.8% of the sample. Sample: blood. All receptors derive from a woman in her twenties or thirties with Graves' ophthalmopathy. Donor details come from another sample of the same person, matched by shared clones.

This clonotype was recorded many times. The CDR3 sequence is CASPGWGAGEAFF. In DNA, the CDR3 is TGTGCCAGCCCCGGTTGGGGCGCAGGTGAAGCTTTCTTT. The V call is TRBV2, the J call TRBJ1-1, with TRBD1 as a possible D gene (5 bases). Germline lookup yields CDR1 SNHLY and CDR2 FYNNEI. This CDR3 has 13 amino acids. Trimming removed 8 bases from V and 7 bases from J, with 17 bases in between.

The V gene is TRBV12-3 or TRBV12-4, the J gene TRBJ1-5; a weak D match, TRBD1 (5 bases). V was cut by 4 bases and J by 3 bases, with 13 bases left in between. The CDR3 sequence is 15 residues long. The CDR3 sequence is CASSWGGVINQPQHF. The CDR3 coding sequence is TGTGCCAGCAGTTGGGGGGGGGTTATCAATCAGCCCCAGCATTTT.

This clonotype was seen many times. The rearrangement uses TRBV28 and TRBJ1-5; D perhaps matches TRBD1 (5 bases). With 1 base removed from V and 1 base from J, the gap between germline ends came to 11 bases. The germline V gene encodes CDR1 MDHEN and CDR2 SYDVKM. CDR3 length: 16 amino acids. The CDR3 DNA is TGTGCCAGCAGTTTATTGAGGACATTCAGCAATCAGCCCCAGCATTTT. Its protein product is CASSLLRTFSNQPQHF.

This clonotype was counted a few times. The chain links TRBV20-1 to TRBJ2-5; D is uncertain. The CDR3 spans 12 residues. V lost 3 bases and J 5 bases, leaving 10 bases between the germline ends. Germline values: CDR1 DFQATT, CDR2 SNEGSKA (reference sequence). The CDR3 bases are TGCAGTGCTAGTCTGCGTTCGGAGACCCAGTACTTC. It translates to CSASLRSETQYF.

Details on this clonotype: Possible read error: a much larger clone is one base away. V gene TRBV5-1 combines with J gene TRBJ1-1; D remains unclear. Germline-derived CDR1 and CDR2 are SGHRS and YFSETQ. This CDR3 contains 15 residues. In nucleotides, the CDR3 is TGCGCCAGCAGCTTGGCCCGGGGTGAGGAATTTGAAGCTTGCTTT. This translates into CASSLARGEEFEACF.

The DNA of the CDR3 is TGTGCCAGCTCACCAATCGGGAACACTGAAGCTTTCTTT. Protein: CASSPIGNTEAFF. The chain joins TRBV18 to TRBJ1-1; no clear D gene. Germline V gene data show CDR1 as KGHSH and CDR2 as LQKENI. This CDR3 comprises 13 residues. V was clipped by 2 bases and J by 1 base, with 5 bases between them. The full variable domain, in which reference TRBV18 and TRBJ1-1 provide the parts outside the CDR3, is NAGVMQNPRHLVRRRGQEARLRCSPMKGHSHVYWYRQLPEEGLKFMVYLQKENIIDESGMPKERFSAEFPKEGPSILRIQQVVRGDSAAYFCASSPIGNTEAFFGQGTRLTVV.